This note documents a single T cell receptor (beta chain) sequence. Preparation of the TCRbeta library involved a method that used unique molecular identifiers. TCRdb itself ran the PCR reads through MiXCR, one entry per CDR3 protein. The sample consists of approximately 520,000 distinct CDR3 sequences, approximately 30% of them appearing once. The CDR3 loop spans 16 amino acids. The germline V gene encodes CDR1 MDHEN and CDR2 SYDVKM. V gave up 6 bases and J gave up 0 bases, with 15 bases separating them. The data belong to a study of T-cell reconstitution after alpha-beta-depleted transplantation in children.

J is TRBJ2-1 and V is TRBV28, with D possibly TRBD2 on 5 matching bases. The material sequenced was PBMCs from the stem cell graft donor, taken from the stem cell graft. This TCR was sampled from a human donor who donated a stem cell graft to a child with aplastic anemia. CDR3 in DNA: TGTGCCAGCAGCTACGAAGCGGCAAACTCCTACAATGAGCAGTTCTTC. Translation gives CASSYEAANSYNEQFF.